This TCR beta chain emerged from a study of T cell responses to AZD1222 COVID-19 vaccine. In the study overall: Pooling of second doses given at about 4 or about 12 weeks was done. Points from the study as a whole: In a largely white British group with more females than males, clonal diversity was possibly underestimated. Repertoire sampling was restricted to post-peak T cell response timepoints. As reported, nearly half of all spike-specific TCRs target variant regions that are unmutated.

Points on this clone: No antigen is known for it.

There are 13 residues in the CDR3. CDR1 and CDR2 from the germline V gene are ENHRY and SYGVKD. Trimming took 10 bases from V and 8 from J; bases not matched to a gene: 9. TCRdb's table, derived via immunoSEQ multiplex PCR, lists solely in-frame clones and lacks some. Of some 140,000 clones in the sample, 90% were seen once. The sample in question was peripheral blood, obtained on day 0 of AZD1222 vaccination. The source of this sequence is an adult in good health. The rearrangement links TRBV10-3 to TRBJ1-2; the match to TRBD1 covers 11 bases. CDR3 loop: CATAGTGGEGYTF. The DNA of the CDR3 is TGTGCCACCGCCGGGACAGGGGGTGAGGGCTACACCTTC.